A selection of T cell receptor beta chains follows, all from one sample in a study of CD8 T cells in ankylosing spondylitis. TCRdb re-analysed the 5' RACE reads in MiXCR, keeping a single row per CDR3 protein. The sample yields approximately 200,000 distinct CDR3 sequences, around 13% seen once. The sample consisted of blood, either unsorted or a sorted T cell fraction (not recorded which). These receptors all come from a female donor with ankylosing spondylitis or in good health (not recorded which). CDR3s include the opening cysteine and the closing phenylalanine or tryptophan. The D gene is left open where the match is weak. The listing skips clone size in some rows; elsewhere it reads once, few, many or a size class.

j_call v_call d_call clone_size cdr3_nt cdr3_aa
TRBJ1-6 TRBV27 TRBD1 many TGTGCCAGCAGTTTGGTAGGGGGCACGAGCTCCTATAATTCACCCCTCCACTTT CASSLVGGTSSYNSPLHF
TRBJ2-7 TRBV20-1 NA many TGCAGTGCCGAGTCCTACGAGCAGTACTTC CSAESYEQYF
TRBJ1-2 TRBV12-3/TRBV12-4 NA many TGTGCCAGCAGTTTCAGGAGGGGGGACGGCTACACCTTC CASSFRRGDGYTF
TRBJ1-4 TRBV6-5 TRBD1 many TGTGCCAGCAGTTACGGACAGGAAACTGAAAAACTGTTTTTT CASSYGQETEKLFF
TRBJ2-5 TRBV7-8 NA many TGTGCCAGCAGCTTATGGGTTGGCGGAGGTTACCAAGAGACCCAGTACTTC CASSLWVGGGYQETQYF
TRBJ2-7 TRBV5-1 NA NA TGCGCCAGCAGTTTGGCAGTTACCTACGAGCAGTACTTC CASSLAVTYEQYF
TRBJ2-3 TRBV3-1 NA many TGTGCCAGCAGCCAGACGACAGATACGCAGTATTTT CASSQTTDTQYF
TRBJ1-1 TRBV19 TRBD1 NA TGTGCCAGTACCCCCCGACAGGGGAGTAGGAACACTGAAGCTTTCTTT CASTPRQGSRNTEAFF
TRBJ2-7 TRBV6-2/TRBV6-3 TRBD2 many TGTGCCAGCAGTGCCCGGACTAGCGGTTCCTACGAGCAGTACTTC CASSARTSGSYEQYF
TRBJ2-4 TRBV29-1 NA many TGCAGCGTTGTCACGGCAGCCAAAAACATTCAGTACTTC CSVVTAAKNIQYF
TRBJ2-4 TRBV7-2 TRBD1 few TGTGCCAGCAGCTGGGGACAGGGAGTTACCAAAAACATTCAGTACTTC CASSWGQGVTKNIQYF
TRBJ2-3 TRBV6-1 NA many TGTGCCAGCAGTGAGGGATTGGACCGCACAGATACGCAGTATTTT CASSEGLDRTDTQYF
TRBJ2-3 TRBV20-1 TRBD2 NA TGCAGTGCGATGGGAGGGCCGGGTGATACGCAGTATTTT CSAMGGPGDTQYF
TRBJ2-7 TRBV20-1 NA many TGCAGTGCTGGGGCGTCTTTAGAGCAGTACTTC CSAGASLEQYF
TRBJ1-2 TRBV7-2 TRBD1 many TGTGCCAGCAGCTTCCAGGGGGCGGGCTATGGCTACACCTTC CASSFQGAGYGYTF
TRBJ2-3 TRBV4-2 TRBD2 many TGTGCCAGCAGCCAGTTAGCGGGAGGGCCCACAGATACGCAGTATTTT CASSQLAGGPTDTQYF
TRBJ1-1 TRBV7-2 TRBD1 few TGTGCCAGCAGCCGGAACAGGGGGCGAACTGAAGCTTTCTTT CASSRNRGRTEAFF
TRBJ2-1 TRBV9 TRBD1 many TGTGCCAGCAGCGTAGCCGGGACAGGGCGCAATGAGCAGTTCTTC CASSVAGTGRNEQFF
TRBJ2-3 TRBV28 NA many TGTGCCAGCATCAGTAGCACAGATACGCAGTATTTT CASISSTDTQYF
TRBJ2-7 TRBV20-1 NA many TGCAGTGCTAGAACACGATACGAGCAGTACTTC CSARTRYEQYF
TRBJ1-3 TRBV9 NA many TGTGCCAGCAGCGTAGTAGATGAGGGGGCTGGAAACACCATATATTTT CASSVVDEGAGNTIYF
TRBJ1-4 TRBV7-2 NA NA TGTGCCAGCAGCTTAGAGCATGGGGGGATGACTAATGAAAAACTGTTTTTT CASSLEHGGMTNEKLFF
TRBJ2-1 TRBV20-1 TRBD2 few TGCAGTGCTAGCCCCGGGACTAGCGGGATTGTATGGAATGAGCAGTTCTTC CSASPGTSGIVWNEQFF
TRBJ2-3 TRBV5-1 NA many TGCGCCAGCAGCTTGGAGGGGAGGTCCACAGATACGCAGTATTTT CASSLEGRSTDTQYF
TRBJ2-1 TRBV27 NA few TGTGCCAGCAGTACTAGAGGGAGGACCTACAATGAGCAGTTCTTC CASSTRGRTYNEQFF
TRBJ2-5 TRBV3-1 TRBD2 many TGTGCCAGCAGCCAAGATCTTGGAGCGGGAAAAGAGACCCAGTACTTC CASSQDLGAGKETQYF
TRBJ2-3 TRBV3-1 NA NA TGTGCCAGCAGCCAAGATGTGGCTAGCACAGATACGCAGTATTTT CASSQDVASTDTQYF
TRBJ2-7 TRBV11-3 NA few TGTGCCAGCAGCCACGACAGTCTTTACGAGCAGTACTTC CASSHDSLYEQYF
TRBJ2-3 TRBV18 TRBD2 NA TGTGCCAGCTCCGTAATGACTAGCGGGTCCACAGATACGCAGTATTTT CASSVMTSGSTDTQYF
TRBJ2-5 TRBV5-1 NA many TGCGCCAGCAGCTTAATACAGGTCTGGGAGACCCAGTACTTC CASSLIQVWETQYF
TRBJ1-5 TRBV20-1 NA many TGCAGTGCTAGGGGGGTAATATGGAGCAATCAGCCCCAGCATTTT CSARGVIWSNQPQHF
TRBJ1-5 TRBV30 NA few TGTGCCTGGAGTTCGGGTTTCGGCAATCAGCCCCAGCATTTT CAWSSGFGNQPQHF
TRBJ2-1 TRBV7-3 NA many TGTGCCAGCAGCCCACCTCCACTGGACTGGAGTCAGTTCTTC CASSPPPLDWSQFF
TRBJ2-3 TRBV5-1 TRBD2 NA TGCGCCAGCAGCTTCGGCGGGACTAGCGGGAGAAAGGCTACGCAGTATTTT CASSFGGTSGRKATQYF
TRBJ2-7 TRBV12-3/TRBV12-4 NA few TGTGCCAGCAGTTTACGGCAGCCCGAGCAGTACTTC CASSLRQPEQYF
TRBJ2-1 TRBV7-9 NA NA TGTGCCAGCAGCTTATCTCTACAGCGGAACTACAATGAGCAGTTCTTC CASSLSLQRNYNEQFF
TRBJ1-6 TRBV12-3/TRBV12-4 NA many TGTGCCAGCAGTCCGGGGCTCGGATATAATTCACCCCTCCACTTT CASSPGLGYNSPLHF
TRBJ1-1 TRBV10-3 TRBD1 many TGTGCCATCAGTCGACAGGGCTTGAACACTGAAGCTTTCTTT CAISRQGLNTEAFF
TRBJ2-1 TRBV10-3 NA many TGTGCCATCAGTGGGTCCAACCCGTCCTACAATGAGCAGTTCTTC CAISGSNPSYNEQFF
TRBJ2-1 TRBV7-8 NA NA TGTGCCAGCAGCTTAGGGCGTAGAGTTGAGGATGAGCAGTTCTTC CASSLGRRVEDEQFF